Sequencing of this T cell receptor beta chain was carried out in a study of blood T cell repertoires in COVID-19. Study overall: COVID-19 samples, acute and convalescent, were from the United States, Italy and Spain. PBMCs, B-cell-depleted T cells, or T cells were the source of the cDNA or gDNA that made up the material.

Under the authors' procedure: Amplified reference gene primers provided the basis for estimating nucleated cell counts. The data were produced by immunoSEQ multiplex PCR, yet TCRdb's version contains in-frame clones alone and is incomplete. D and trimming were read from the DNA, whereas the V and J calls and clone size are those reported in that table. The repertoire consists of some 120,000 clones, with 65% to 85% occurring once and the leading ten covering around 1.9%. Germline V gives CDR1 KGHSY, CDR2 FQNENV. CDR3 size: 15 residues. Trimming removed 5 bases from V and 5 bases from J; junction bases left unmatched: 6.

The sample comprised peripheral blood. The sequence derives from an older man with acute or convalescent COVID-19. The chain carries TRBV16 and TRBJ1-6; TRBD1 aligns across 7 bases. The CDR3: CASSSNRGHNSPLHF. The CDR3 bases are TGTGCCAGCAGCTCCAACAGGGGCCATAATTCACCCCTCCACTTT.